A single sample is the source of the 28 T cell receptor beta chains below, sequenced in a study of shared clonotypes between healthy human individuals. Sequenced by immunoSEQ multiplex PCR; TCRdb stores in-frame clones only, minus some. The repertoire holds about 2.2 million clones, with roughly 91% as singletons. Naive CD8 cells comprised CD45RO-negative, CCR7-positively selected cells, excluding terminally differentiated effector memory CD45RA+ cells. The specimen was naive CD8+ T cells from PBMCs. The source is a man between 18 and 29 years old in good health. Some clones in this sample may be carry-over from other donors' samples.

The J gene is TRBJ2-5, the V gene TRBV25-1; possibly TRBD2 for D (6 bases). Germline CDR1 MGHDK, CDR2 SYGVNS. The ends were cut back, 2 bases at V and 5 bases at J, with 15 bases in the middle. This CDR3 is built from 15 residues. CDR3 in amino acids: CASSEVRLGAETQYF. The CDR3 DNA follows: TGTGCCAGCAGTGAAGTGCGACTAGGAGCCGAGACCCAGTACTTC.

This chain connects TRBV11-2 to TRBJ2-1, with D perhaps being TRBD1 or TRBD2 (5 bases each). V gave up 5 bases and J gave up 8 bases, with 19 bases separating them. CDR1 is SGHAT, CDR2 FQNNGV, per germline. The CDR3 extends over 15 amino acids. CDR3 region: CASSGRGVSVDEQFF. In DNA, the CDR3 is TGTGCCAGCAGCGGGCGAGGGGTTTCAGTCGATGAGCAGTTCTTC.

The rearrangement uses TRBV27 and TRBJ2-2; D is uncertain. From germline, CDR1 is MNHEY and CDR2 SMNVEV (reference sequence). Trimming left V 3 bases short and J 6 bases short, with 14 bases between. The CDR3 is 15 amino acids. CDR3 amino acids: CASSLIRGDSGELFF. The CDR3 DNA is TGTGCCAGCAGTTTGATTCGCGGAGATTCCGGGGAGCTGTTTTTT.

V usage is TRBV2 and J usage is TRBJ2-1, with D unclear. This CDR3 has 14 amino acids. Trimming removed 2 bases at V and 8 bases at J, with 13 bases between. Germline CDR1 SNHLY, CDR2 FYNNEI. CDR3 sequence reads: CASSEQILLDEQFF. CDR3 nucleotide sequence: TGTGCCAGCAGTGAACAGATTCTACTCGATGAGCAGTTCTTC.

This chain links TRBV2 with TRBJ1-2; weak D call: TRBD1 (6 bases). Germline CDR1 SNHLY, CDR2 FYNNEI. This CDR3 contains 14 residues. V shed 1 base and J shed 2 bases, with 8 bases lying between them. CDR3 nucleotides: TGTGCCAGCAGTGAAGAGACAGGAAACTATGGCTACACCTTC. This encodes CASSEETGNYGYTF.

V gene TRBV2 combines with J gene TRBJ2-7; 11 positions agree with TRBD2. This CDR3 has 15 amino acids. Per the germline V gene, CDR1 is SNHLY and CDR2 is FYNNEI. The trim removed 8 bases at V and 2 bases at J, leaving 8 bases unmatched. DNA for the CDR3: TGTGCCAGCGAAAGACTAGCGGGGAATACCTACGAGCAGTACTTC. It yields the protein CASERLAGNTYEQYF.

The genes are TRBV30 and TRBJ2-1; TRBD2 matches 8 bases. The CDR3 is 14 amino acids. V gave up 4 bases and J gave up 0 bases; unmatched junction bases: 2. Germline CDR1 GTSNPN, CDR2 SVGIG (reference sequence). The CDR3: CAWNSGSSYNEQFF. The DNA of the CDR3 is TGTGCCTGGAACAGCGGGAGCTCCTACAATGAGCAGTTCTTC.

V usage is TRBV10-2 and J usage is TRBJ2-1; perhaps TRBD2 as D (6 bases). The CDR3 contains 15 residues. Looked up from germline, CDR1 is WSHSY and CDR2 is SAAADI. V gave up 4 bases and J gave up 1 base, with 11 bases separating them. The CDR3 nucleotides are TGCGCCAGCAGTGCGTGGCGGGGATCCTACAATGAGCAGTTCTTC. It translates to CASSAWRGSYNEQFF.

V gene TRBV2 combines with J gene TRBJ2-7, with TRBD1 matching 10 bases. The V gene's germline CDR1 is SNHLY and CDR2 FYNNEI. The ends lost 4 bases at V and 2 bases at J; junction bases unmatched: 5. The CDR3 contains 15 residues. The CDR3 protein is CASSVSGQGAYEQYF. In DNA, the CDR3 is TGTGCCAGCAGTGTCTCCGGACAGGGGGCCTACGAGCAGTACTTC.

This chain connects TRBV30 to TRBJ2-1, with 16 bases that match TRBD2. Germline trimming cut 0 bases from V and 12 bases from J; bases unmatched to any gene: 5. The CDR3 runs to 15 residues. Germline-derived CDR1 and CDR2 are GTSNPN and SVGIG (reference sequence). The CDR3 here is CAWSVPGLAGGRQFF. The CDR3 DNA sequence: TGTGCCTGGAGTGTACCGGGACTAGCGGGAGGGCGGCAGTTCTTC.

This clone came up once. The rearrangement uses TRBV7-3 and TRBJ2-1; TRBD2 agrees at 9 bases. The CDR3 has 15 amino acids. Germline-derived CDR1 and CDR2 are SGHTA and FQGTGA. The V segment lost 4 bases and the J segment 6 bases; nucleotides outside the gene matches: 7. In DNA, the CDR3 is TGTGCCAGCAGCTCAGTAGCGGGGGCCCCCAATGAGCAGTTCTTC. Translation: CASSSVAGAPNEQFF.

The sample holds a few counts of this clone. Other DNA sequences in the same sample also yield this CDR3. DNA for the CDR3: TGTGCCAGCAGCTTAGGTCTGGGGGAGACCCAGTACTTC. This translates into CASSLGLGETQYF. The V gene is TRBV13, the J gene TRBJ2-5, with D hard to call. Trimming stripped 0 bases from V and 5 bases from J, with 7 bases between. CDR3 size: 13 residues. Germline assignment: CDR1 PRHDT and CDR2 FYEKMQ (reference sequence).

The chain's CDR3 is CASSYSQNSNQPQHF. For the CDR3, the DNA is TGTGCCAGCAGTTACTCACAGAATAGCAATCAGCCCCAGCATTTT. The chain couples TRBV6-5 to TRBJ1-5; D call uncertain. The germline CDR1 and CDR2 sequences are MNHEY and SVGAGI. Trimming removed 0 bases at V and 0 bases at J, with 6 bases between. This CDR3 has 15 residues.

The CDR3 reads CASSFFGQAGAEAFF. The CDR3, as DNA: TGTGCCAGCAGTTTCTTCGGACAGGCCGGGGCTGAAGCTTTCTTT. This chain connects TRBV27 to TRBJ1-1; 7 nucleotides line up with TRBD1. CDR1 is MNHEY and CDR2 is SMNVEV in the germline V gene (reference sequence). The CDR3 consists of 15 residues. The V segment lost 3 bases and the J segment 6 bases; nucleotides outside the gene matches: 10.

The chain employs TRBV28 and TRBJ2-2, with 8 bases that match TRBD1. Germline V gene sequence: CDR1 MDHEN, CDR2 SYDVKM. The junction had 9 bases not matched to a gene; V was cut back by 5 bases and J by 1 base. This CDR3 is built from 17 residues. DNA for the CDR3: TGTGCCAGCAGTGGAGTACAGGGGGTCGGGAACACCGGGGAGCTGTTTTTT. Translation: CASSGVQGVGNTGELFF.

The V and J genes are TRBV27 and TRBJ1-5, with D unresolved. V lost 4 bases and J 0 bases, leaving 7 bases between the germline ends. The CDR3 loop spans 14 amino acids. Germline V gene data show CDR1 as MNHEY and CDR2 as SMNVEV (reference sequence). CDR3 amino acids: CASSSSDSNQPQHF. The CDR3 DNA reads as TGTGCCAGCAGTTCCTCGGATAGCAATCAGCCCCAGCATTTT.

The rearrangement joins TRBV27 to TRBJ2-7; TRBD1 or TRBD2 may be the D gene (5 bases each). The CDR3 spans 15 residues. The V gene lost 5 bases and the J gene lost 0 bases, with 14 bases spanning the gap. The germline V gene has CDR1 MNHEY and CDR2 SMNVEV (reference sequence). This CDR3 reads CASSITGTNSYEQYF. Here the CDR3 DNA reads TGTGCCAGCAGTATAACCGGGACCAACTCCTACGAGCAGTACTTC.

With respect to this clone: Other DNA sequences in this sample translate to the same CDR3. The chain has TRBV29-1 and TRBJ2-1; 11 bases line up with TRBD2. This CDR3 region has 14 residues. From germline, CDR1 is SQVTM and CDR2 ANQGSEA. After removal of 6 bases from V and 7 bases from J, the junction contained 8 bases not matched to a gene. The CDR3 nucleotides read TGCAGCGTGACCGGGACTAGCGGACGAAATGAGCAGTTCTTC. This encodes CSVTGTSGRNEQFF.

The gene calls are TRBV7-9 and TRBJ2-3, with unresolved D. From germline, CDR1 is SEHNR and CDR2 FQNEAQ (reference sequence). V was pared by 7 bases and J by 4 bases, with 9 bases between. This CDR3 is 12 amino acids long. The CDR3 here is CASNLWADTQYF. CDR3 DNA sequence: TGTGCCAGCAACCTCTGGGCAGATACGCAGTATTTT. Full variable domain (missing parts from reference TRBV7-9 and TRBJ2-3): DTGVSQNPRHKITKRGQNVTFRCDPISEHNRLYWYRQTLGQGPEFLTYFQNEAQLEKSRLLSDRFSAERPKGSFSTLEIQRTEQGDSAMYLCASNLWADTQYFGPGTRLTVL.

The CDR3 is CASSQGTGNYEQYF. The CDR3 DNA follows: TGTGCCAGCAGTCAAGGGACAGGAAACTACGAGCAGTACTTC. The V call is TRBV6-6, the J call TRBJ2-7, with 8 nucleotides matching TRBD1. V shed 5 bases and J 3 bases; nucleotides not matched to a gene: 6. The germline gives CDR1 MNHNY, CDR2 SVGAGI (reference sequence). The CDR3 is 14 amino acids.

The CDR3 coding sequence is TGTGCCAGCAGCCCTACAAGACAGGGAGGGGAGACCCAGTACTTC. It translates to CASSPTRQGGETQYF. The chain combines TRBV9 with TRBJ2-5, with D perhaps assigned TRBD1 or TRBD2 (7 bases each). CDR1 SGDLS and CDR2 YYNGEE come from the germline V gene. This CDR3 spans 15 amino acids. Between the trimmed V and J ends, which lost 4 bases and 5 bases, there was a span of 18 bases.

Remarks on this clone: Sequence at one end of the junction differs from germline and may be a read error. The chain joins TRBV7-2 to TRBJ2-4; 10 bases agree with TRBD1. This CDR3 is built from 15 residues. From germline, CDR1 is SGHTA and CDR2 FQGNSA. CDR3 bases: TGTGCCAGCAGTTCTAGACAGGGGGCGAACTCGCGCCTTAACTTC. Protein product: CASSSRQGANSRLNF. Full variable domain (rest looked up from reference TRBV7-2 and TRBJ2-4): GAGVSQSPSNKVTEKGKDVELRCDPISGHTALYWYRQSLGQGLEFLIYFQGNSAPDKSGLPSDRFSAERTGGSVSTLTIQRTQQEDSAVYLCASSSRQGANSRLNFGAGTRLSVL.

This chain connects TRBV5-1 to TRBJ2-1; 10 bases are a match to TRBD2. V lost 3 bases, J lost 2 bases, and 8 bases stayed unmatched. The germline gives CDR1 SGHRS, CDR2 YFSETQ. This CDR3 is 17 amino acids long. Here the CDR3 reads CASSSYLAGDPYNEQFF. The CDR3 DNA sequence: TGCGCCAGCAGCTCGTACCTAGCGGGAGACCCCTACAATGAGCAGTTCTTC.

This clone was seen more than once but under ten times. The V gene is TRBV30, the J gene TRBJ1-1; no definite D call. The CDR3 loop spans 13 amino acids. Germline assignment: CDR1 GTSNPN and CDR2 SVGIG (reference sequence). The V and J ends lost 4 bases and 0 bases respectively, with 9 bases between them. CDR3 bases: TGTGCCTGGAACGAGGGAATGAACACTGAAGCTTTCTTT. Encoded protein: CAWNEGMNTEAFF.

DNA of the CDR3: TGTGCCAGCAGCCAGGGACTGAGTCCAGCCAAAAACATTCAGTACTTC. Amino acids: CASSQGLSPAKNIQYF. The rearrangement joins TRBV4-2 to TRBJ2-4; D is perhaps TRBD2 (6 bases). V was clipped by 3 bases and J by 0 bases, with 12 bases between them. The CDR3 loop spans 16 amino acids. Looked up from germline, CDR1 is LGHNA and CDR2 is YNFKEQ.

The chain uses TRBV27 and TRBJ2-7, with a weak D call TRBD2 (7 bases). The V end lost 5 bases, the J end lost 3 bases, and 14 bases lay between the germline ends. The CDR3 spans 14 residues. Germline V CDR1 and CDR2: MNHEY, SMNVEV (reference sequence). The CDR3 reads CASSKRGGLYEQYF. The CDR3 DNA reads TGTGCCAGCAGTAAAAGGGGGGGACTCTACGAGCAGTACTTC.

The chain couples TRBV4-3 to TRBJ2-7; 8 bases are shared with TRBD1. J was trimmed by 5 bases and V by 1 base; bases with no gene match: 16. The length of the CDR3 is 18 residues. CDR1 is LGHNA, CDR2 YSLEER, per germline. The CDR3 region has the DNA TGCGCCAGCAGCCAAGGCCCCACGGGACAGGAATACCCCCACGAGCAGTACTTC. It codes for CASSQGPTGQEYPHEQYF.

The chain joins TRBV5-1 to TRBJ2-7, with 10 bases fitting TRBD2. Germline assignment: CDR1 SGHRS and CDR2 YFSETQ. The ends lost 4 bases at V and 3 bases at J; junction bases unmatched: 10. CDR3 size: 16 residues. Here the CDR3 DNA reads TGCGCCAGCAGCGCAGAGCGGACTAGCGGCATCTACGAGCAGTACTTC. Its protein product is CASSAERTSGIYEQYF.